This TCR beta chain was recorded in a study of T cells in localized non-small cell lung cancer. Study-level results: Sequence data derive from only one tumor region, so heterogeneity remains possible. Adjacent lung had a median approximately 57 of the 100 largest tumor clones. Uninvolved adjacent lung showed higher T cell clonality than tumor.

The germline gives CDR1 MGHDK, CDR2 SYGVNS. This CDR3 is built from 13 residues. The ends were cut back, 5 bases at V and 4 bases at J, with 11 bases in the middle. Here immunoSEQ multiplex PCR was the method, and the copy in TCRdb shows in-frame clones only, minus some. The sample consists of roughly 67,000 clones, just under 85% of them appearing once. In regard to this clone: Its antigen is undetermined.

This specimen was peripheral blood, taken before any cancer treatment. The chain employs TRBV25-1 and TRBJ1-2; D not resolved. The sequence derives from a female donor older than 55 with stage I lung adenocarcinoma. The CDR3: CASSSPFRYGYTF. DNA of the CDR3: TGTGCCAGCAGTTCACCGTTCCGCTATGGCTACACCTTC.